This TCR beta chain was identified during a study of blood T cell repertoires in COVID-19. The overall study: Sites in the United States, Italy and Spain provided acute and convalescent COVID-19 samples. PBMCs, B-cell-depleted T cells, or T cells were the source of the cDNA or gDNA that made up the material.

Source study methods: Nucleated cell number was recorded as an estimate derived from reference gene primer amplification. Sequencing used immunoSEQ multiplex PCR; TCRdb keeps in-frame clones, though not all of them. The V and J calls and clone size were taken over from that table, and D and trimming were inferred from the DNA. The sample lists about 480,000 clones, 80% to 90% seen once, with about 1% in the top ten. The Seattle site enrolled patients during active infection and followed them longitudinally. This clone was picked up a small number of times. With 4 bases removed from V and 2 bases from J, the gap between germline ends came to 9 bases. CDR1 SGHVS and CDR2 FNYEAQ come from the germline V gene. This CDR3 spans 13 amino acids.

This chain connects TRBV7-6 to TRBJ2-7; the D gene is possibly TRBD1 (5 bases). This TCR was recovered from a man aged 18 to 29 with COVID-19, enrolled during active disease. Sequenced material: peripheral blood. CDR3 in DNA: TGTGCCAGCAGCTGGGGCAGCACCTACGAGCAGTACTTC. As protein: CASSWGSTYEQYF.